Listed below are T cell receptor beta chains from one sample, sequenced in a study of blood T cell repertoires in COVID-19. Libraries were prepared by immunoSEQ multiplex PCR; TCRdb keeps only in-frame clonotypes and omits some of them. The sample lists tens of thousands of clones, under 90% seen once, with around 4.1% in the top ten. The sample comprised peripheral blood. The source is a woman in her sixties with acute or convalescent COVID-19. The CDR3 runs from the conserved cysteine through the conserved F or W. D genes are given only for firm matches. A row's size may be missing; if present it is once, few, many or a size class.

TRBJ2-1 | . | TRBV3-1/TRBV3-2 | . | TGTGCCAGCAGTGCTGGCGCGGGGTTGGGGTACAATGAGCAGTTCTTC | CASSAGAGLGYNEQFF
TRBJ1-1 | . | TRBV5-4 | . | TGTGCCAGCAGCTTGGTTTCTGGCAGGGAAGCTGAAGCTTTCTTT | CASSLVSGREAEAFF
TRBJ2-7 | TRBD1 | TRBV5-5 | . | TGTGCCAGCAGCTTGAGCGATGGGACAGGTTTTTTTTACGAGCAGTACTTC | CASSLSDGTGFFYEQYF
TRBJ1-2 | TRBD1 | TRBV7-2 | . | TGTGCCAGCAGCTCCAGGACAGGGGACGGCTACACCTTC | CASSSRTGDGYTF
TRBJ1-1 | . | TRBV4-1 | few | TGCGCCAGCAGCCCCCGAGACACCTTGAACACTGAAGCTTTCTTT | CASSPRDTLNTEAFF
TRBJ2-7 | . | TRBV2 | . | TGTGCCAGCAGTGTACTAGCTTCCTACGAGCAGTACTTC | CASSVLASYEQYF
TRBJ2-4 | TRBD2 | TRBV2 | . | TGTGCCAGCAGTAGAACTAGCGGGGGGGCCGAATATCGAAACATTCAGTACTTC | CASSRTSGGAEYRNIQYF
TRBJ1-2 | TRBD1 | TRBV28 | . | TGTGCCAGCAGGTGGTCGGGGACAGGGGTTCATGGCTACACCTTC | CASRWSGTGVHGYTF
TRBJ2-1 | . | TRBV5-4 | . | TGTGCCAGCAGCGCTGATCCTAGTCGTGGTGAGCAGTTCTTC | CASSADPSRGEQFF
TRBJ2-3 | TRBD2 | TRBV30 | few | TGTGCCTCGAGGAAGCGGGGGGGCTGGGATACGCAGTATTTT | CASRKRGGWDTQYF
TRBJ2-6 | . | TRBV27 | . | TGTGCCAGTGACAGGTTCGCGGGGGCCAACGTCCTGACTTTC | CASDRFAGANVLTF
TRBJ1-2 | . | TRBV7-9 | . | TGTGCCAGCAGCTCCCAACAGGGAACACTACGTGGCTACACCTTC | CASSSQQGTLRGYTF
TRBJ2-1 | . | TRBV11-3 | . | TGTGCCAGCAGCTTAGCGCGAGGGGGTGAGCAGTTCTTC | CASSLARGGEQFF
TRBJ1-5 | . | TRBV7-2 | once | TGTGCCAGCAGCCCCCGGGAAGTCAATCAGCCCCAGCATTTT | CASSPREVNQPQHF